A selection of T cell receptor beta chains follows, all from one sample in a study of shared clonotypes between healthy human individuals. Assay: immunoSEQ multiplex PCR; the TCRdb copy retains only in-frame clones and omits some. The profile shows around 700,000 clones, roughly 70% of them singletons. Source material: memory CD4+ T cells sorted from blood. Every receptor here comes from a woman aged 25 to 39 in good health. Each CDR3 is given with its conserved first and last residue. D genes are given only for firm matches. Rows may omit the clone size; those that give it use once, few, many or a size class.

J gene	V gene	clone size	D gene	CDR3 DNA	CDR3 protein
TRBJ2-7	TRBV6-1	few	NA	TGTGCCAGCACCCCTAGCAGCTCCTACGAGCAGTACTTC	CASTPSSSYEQYF
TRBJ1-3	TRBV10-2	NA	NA	TGCGCCAGCAGTGGCGGATACTCTGGAAACACCATATATTTT	CASSGGYSGNTIYF
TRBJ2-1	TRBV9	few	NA	TGTGCCAGCAGCGTAGCTTCGGAAAACAATGAGCAGTTCTTC	CASSVASENNEQFF
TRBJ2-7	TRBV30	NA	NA	TGTGCCTGGAGTGTACAAGCCTACGAGCAGTACTTC	CAWSVQAYEQYF
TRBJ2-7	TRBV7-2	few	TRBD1	TGTGCCAGCAGCCCCAGCGGACCGGGACAGGAGTACTTC	CASSPSGPGQEYF
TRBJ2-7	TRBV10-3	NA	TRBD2	TGTGCCATCAGGCTCAGCGGGGGGCAGGCCTACGAGCAGTACTTC	CAIRLSGGQAYEQYF
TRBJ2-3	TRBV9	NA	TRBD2	TGTGCCAGCAGCGTAGAGTGGAGCGGGGTAAGCACAGATACGCAGTATTTT	CASSVEWSGVSTDTQYF
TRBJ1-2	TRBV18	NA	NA	TGTGCCAGCTCACCACAGGGCCCCGGTGGCTACACCTTC	CASSPQGPGGYTF
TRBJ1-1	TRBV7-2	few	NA	TGTGCCAGCAGCCGGGGGGGTCTTGTCGGTGAAGCTTTCTTT	CASSRGGLVGEAFF
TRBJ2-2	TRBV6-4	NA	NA	TGTGCCAGCAGCGCAGCGAACACCGGGGAGCTGTTTTTT	CASSAANTGELFF
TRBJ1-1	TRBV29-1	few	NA	TGCAGCGTATCGGAGGGGGTCGACACTGAAGCTTTCTTT	CSVSEGVDTEAFF
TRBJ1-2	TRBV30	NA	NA	TGTGCCTGGAGTGTCCTCTATGGCTACACCTTC	CAWSVLYGYTF
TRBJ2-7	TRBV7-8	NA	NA	TGTGCCAGCAGCTTAGAAGGGACGACCTACGAGCAGTACTTC	CASSLEGTTYEQYF
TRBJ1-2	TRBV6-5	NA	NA	TGTGCCAGCAGTGATGCCCAGGGGTTCTGGGGCTACACCTTC	CASSDAQGFWGYTF
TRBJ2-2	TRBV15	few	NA	TGTGCCACCAGCACCCTAGCCTCAGCCGGGGAGCTGTTTTTT	CATSTLASAGELFF
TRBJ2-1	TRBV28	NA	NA	TGTGCCAGCAGTCCTCCGGGACAACGAAGGGATGAGCAGTTCTTC	CASSPPGQRRDEQFF
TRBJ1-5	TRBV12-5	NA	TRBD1	TGTGCTAGTGGTTTGGTAATTAGGGGGCTTTATAGCAATCAGCCCCAGCATTTT	CASGLVIRGLYSNQPQHF
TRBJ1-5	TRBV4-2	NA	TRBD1	TGTGCCAGCAGCCAAGTAACCAGGGGGGATCTGAGACAGCCCCAGCATTTT	CASSQVTRGDLRQPQHF
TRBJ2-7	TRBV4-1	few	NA	TGCGCCAGCAGCCAAGGGTTCGGGACACACTCCTACGAGCAGTACTTC	CASSQGFGTHSYEQYF
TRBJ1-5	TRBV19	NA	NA	TGTGCCAGTAGTCGGGGATATAGCAATCAGCCCCAGCATTTT	CASSRGYSNQPQHF
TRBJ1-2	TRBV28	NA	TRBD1	TGTGCCAGCAGTGTGACAGGGCCAGCTAACTATGGCTACACCTTC	CASSVTGPANYGYTF
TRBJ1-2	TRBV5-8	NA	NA	TGTGCCAGCACCCTGGGCGTCAACTATGGCTACACCTTC	CASTLGVNYGYTF
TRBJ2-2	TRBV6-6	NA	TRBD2	TGTGCCAGCAGTATGACTAGCGGTATCCTCGGGGAGCTGTTTTTT	CASSMTSGILGELFF
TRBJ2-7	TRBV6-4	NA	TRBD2	TGTGCCAGCTCGACGGCGGGAGCCCAAGTCCACGAGCAGTACTTC	CASSTAGAQVHEQYF
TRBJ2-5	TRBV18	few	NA	TGTGCCAGCTCAGCGGACAGAAGAGAGACCCAGTACTTC	CASSADRRETQYF
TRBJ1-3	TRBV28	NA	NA	TGTGCCAGCAGTGGGGAGTTACTCAGCTCTGGAAACACCATATATTTT	CASSGELLSSGNTIYF
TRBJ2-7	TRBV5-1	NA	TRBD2	TGCGCCAGCAGCACCGGGCGAACGATAGCGGGAGGCCTCGACGAGCAGTACTTC	CASSTGRTIAGGLDEQYF
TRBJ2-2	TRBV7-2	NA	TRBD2	TGTGCCAGCAGCTTAGCGCTACTAGCGGGAGTTTCCGGGGAGCTGTTTTTT	CASSLALLAGVSGELFF
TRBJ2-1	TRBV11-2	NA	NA	TGTGCCAGCAGCCCAGGGTTAAGCTCCTACAATGAGCAGTTCTTC	CASSPGLSSYNEQFF
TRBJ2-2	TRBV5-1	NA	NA	TGCGCCAGCTCCCCACGGGTGGGGGCAGGCACCGGGGAGCTGTTTTTT	CASSPRVGAGTGELFF
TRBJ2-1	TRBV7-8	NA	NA	TGTGCCAGCAGCGCCGGGACGACGAATGAGCAGTTCTTC	CASSAGTTNEQFF
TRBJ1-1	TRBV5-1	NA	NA	TGCGCCAGCAGGGTCCGGGGGGACGACGATGAAGCTTTCTTT	CASRVRGDDDEAFF
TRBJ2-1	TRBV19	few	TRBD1	TGTGCCAGTAGTATAGTCGGACAGGGCGGGAACAATGAGCAGTTCTTC	CASSIVGQGGNNEQFF
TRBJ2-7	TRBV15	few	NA	TGTGCCACCAGCAGAGCCCCAGGGTTTTCCTACGAGCAGTACTTC	CATSRAPGFSYEQYF
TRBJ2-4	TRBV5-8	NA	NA	TGTGCCAGTGAAGGTGGGAGTTCTAAAAACATTCAGTACTTC	CASEGGSSKNIQYF
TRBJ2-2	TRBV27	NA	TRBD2	TGTGCCAGCAGTTTGGGTGGGACTAGCGGGGGGACCGGGGAGCTGTTTTTT	CASSLGGTSGGTGELFF
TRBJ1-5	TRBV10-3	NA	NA	TGTGCCATCAGTGATCCCGCAGGATTATCGAGCAATCAGCCCCAGCATTTT	CAISDPAGLSSNQPQHF
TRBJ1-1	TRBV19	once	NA	TGTGCCAGTAGTGCCTTTAAGGGGAACACTGAAGCTTTCTTT	CASSAFKGNTEAFF
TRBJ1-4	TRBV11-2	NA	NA	TGTGCCAGCGAGCCTTCACAGGGTCGGGTTGAAAAACTGTTTTTT	CASEPSQGRVEKLFF